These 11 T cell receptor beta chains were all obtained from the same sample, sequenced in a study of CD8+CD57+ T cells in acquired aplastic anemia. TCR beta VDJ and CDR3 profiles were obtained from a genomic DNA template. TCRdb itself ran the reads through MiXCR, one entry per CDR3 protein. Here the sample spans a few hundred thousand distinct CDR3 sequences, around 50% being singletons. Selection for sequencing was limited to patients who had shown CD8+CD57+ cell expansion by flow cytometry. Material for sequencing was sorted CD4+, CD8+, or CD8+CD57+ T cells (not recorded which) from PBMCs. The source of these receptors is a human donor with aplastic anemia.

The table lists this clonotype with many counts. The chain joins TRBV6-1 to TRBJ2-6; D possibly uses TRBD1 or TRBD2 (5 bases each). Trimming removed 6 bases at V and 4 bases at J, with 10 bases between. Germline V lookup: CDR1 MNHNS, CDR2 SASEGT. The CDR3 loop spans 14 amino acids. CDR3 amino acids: CASSEGTGANVLTF. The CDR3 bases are TGTGCCAGCAGCGAGGGGACCGGGGCCAACGTCCTGACTTTC.

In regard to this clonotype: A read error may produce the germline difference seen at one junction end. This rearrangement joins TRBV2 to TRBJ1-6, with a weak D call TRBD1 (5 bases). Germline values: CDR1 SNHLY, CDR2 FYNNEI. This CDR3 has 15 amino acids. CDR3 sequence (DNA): TGTGCCAGCAGTGATGGCTGGGGCGGCGATTCACCCCTCCACTTC. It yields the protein CASSDGWGGDSPLHF.

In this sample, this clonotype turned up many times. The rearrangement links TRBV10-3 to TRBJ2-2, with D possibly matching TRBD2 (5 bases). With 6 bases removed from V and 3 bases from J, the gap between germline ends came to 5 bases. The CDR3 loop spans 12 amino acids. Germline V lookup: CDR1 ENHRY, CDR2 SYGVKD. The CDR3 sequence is CAIRRDTGELFF. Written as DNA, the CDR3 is TGTGCCATCAGGAGGGACACCGGGGAGCTGTTTTTT.

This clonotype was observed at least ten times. CDR3 nucleotide sequence: TGCGCCAGCAGCTTGGGTACGAGACAGCTAAACGTCCTGACTTTC. It codes for CASSLGTRQLNVLTF. The rearrangement joins TRBV5-1 to TRBJ2-6; D perhaps matches TRBD1 (5 bases). CDR1 and CDR2 (germline): SGHRS, YFSETQ. The CDR3 is 15 amino acids. V lost 0 bases to trimming and J lost 10 bases, with 14 bases between them.

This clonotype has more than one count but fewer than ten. CDR3 region: CASRRLTQGRVNEQFF. CDR3 nucleotide sequence: TGTGCCAGCAGGAGACTAACCCAGGGGCGGGTCAACGAGCAGTTCTTC. This chain links TRBV6-2 or TRBV6-3 with TRBJ2-1; a possible D gene is TRBD1 (6 bases). This CDR3 comprises 16 residues. Trimming shortened V by 6 bases and J by 10 bases, and 25 bases separated the two germline ends. Germline CDR1 and CDR2: MNHEY and SVGEGT.

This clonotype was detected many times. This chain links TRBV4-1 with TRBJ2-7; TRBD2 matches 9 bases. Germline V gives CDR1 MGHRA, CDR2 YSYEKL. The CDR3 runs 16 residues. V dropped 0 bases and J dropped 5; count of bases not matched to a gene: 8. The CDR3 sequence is CASSQERAGGPHEQYF. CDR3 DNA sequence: TGCGCCAGCAGCCAAGAAAGGGCGGGGGGGCCCCACGAGCAGTACTTC.

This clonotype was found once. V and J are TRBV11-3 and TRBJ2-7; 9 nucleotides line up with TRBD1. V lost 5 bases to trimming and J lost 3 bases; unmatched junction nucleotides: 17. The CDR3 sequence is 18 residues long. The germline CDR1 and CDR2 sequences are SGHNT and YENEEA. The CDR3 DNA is TGTGCCAGCAGCCCAAGGACAGGGGCGCCCCTTCCTCTCTACGAGCAGTACTTC. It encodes CASSPRTGAPLPLYEQYF.

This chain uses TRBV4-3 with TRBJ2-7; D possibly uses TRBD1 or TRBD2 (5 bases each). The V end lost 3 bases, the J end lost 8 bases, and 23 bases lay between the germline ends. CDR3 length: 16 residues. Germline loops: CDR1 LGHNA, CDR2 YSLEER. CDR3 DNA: TGCGCCAGCAGCCAGAACTTCCGGGACGGTGATTGGAAGCAGTACTTC. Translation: CASSQNFRDGDWKQYF.

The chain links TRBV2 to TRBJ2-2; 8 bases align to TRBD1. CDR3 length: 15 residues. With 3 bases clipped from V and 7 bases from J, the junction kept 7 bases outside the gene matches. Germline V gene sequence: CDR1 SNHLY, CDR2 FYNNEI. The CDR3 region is CASSDDRGHSGELFF. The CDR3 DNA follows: TGTGCCAGCAGTGACGACAGGGGCCATAGCGGGGAGCTGTTTTTT.

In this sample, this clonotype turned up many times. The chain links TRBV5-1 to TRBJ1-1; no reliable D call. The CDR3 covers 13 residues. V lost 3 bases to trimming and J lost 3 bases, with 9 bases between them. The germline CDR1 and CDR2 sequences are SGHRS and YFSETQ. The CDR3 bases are TGCGCCAGCAGCTCCCCAGACGACACTGAAGCTTTCTTT. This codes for CASSSPDDTEAFF.

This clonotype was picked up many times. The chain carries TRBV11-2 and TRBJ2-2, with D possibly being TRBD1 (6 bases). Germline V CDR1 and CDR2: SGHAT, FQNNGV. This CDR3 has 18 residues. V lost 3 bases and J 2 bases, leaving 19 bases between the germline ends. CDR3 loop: CASSFKAIGRGNTGELFF. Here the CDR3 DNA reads TGTGCCAGCAGCTTCAAAGCTATCGGCAGGGGAAACACCGGGGAGCTGTTTTTT.